These 17 T cell receptor beta chains were sequenced from one sample in a study of T cells in Graves' hyperthyroidism and ophthalmopathy. Researchers amplified the TCR beta CDR3 regions from RNA transcripts. Initially, a first-round RT-PCR of the TCR CDR3 employed the HTBI primer set. Via MiXCR, TCRdb re-called the multiplex PCR reads, giving one row per CDR3 protein. Among 600,000 to 900,000 distinct CDR3 sequences, about 17% were seen once, and the ten largest hold under 9.5%. Sequenced sample: blood. Receptors originate from a man aged 18 to 29 with Graves' hyperthyroidism.

The gene calls are TRBV14 and TRBJ2-1; D unclear. The CDR3 spans 17 residues. The germline V gene encodes CDR1 SGHDN and CDR2 FVKESK. V shed 0 bases and J shed 7 bases, with 19 bases lying between them. The CDR3, as DNA: TGTGCCAGCAGCCAAGATACTTTTACGTGGGCACGGAATGAGCAGTTCTTC. This gives the protein CASSQDTFTWARNEQFF.

The chain couples TRBV30 to TRBJ2-4, with D possibly being TRBD1 (5 bases). V lost 5 bases and J lost 8, with 16 bases in between. Germline V lookup: CDR1 GTSNPN, CDR2 SVGIG (reference sequence). The CDR3 runs 13 residues. The CDR3 DNA follows: TGTGCCTGGGCTGACAGAATCGGCGACATTCAGTACTTC. Residues: CAWADRIGDIQYF.

This chain connects TRBV19 to TRBJ2-6; either TRBD1 or TRBD2 may fit D (6 bases each). The germline gives CDR1 LNHDA, CDR2 SQIVND (reference sequence). The CDR3 totals 17 residues. Trimming took 7 bases from V and 5 from J, leaving 21 bases between them. The CDR3 sequence: CASTSGGGVAWANVLTF. The CDR3 nucleotides are TGTGCCAGTACCTCAGGAGGGGGTGTTGCTTGGGCCAACGTCCTGACTTTC.

In its sample, this clonotype was seen once. The chain links TRBV7-2 to TRBJ2-3; a weak D match, TRBD1 (6 bases). CDR1 is SGHTA and CDR2 is FQGNSA in the germline V gene. Deletions cut 7 bases from V and 1 base from J, with 12 bases between. The CDR3 covers 14 residues. The chain's CDR3 is CASTRDTGTDTQYF. In DNA, the CDR3 is TGTGCCAGCACCCGGGACACCGGCACAGATACGCAGTATTTT.

This clonotype was recorded at least ten times. This rearrangement joins TRBV18 to TRBJ1-2, with 7 bases matching TRBD1. The CDR3 totals 16 residues. Germline lookup yields CDR1 KGHSH and CDR2 LQKENI. Trimming took 7 bases from V and 0 from J; bases not matched to a gene: 11. DNA of the CDR3: TGTGCCAGCTTAAGTACCAGGGACAGTACTAACTATGGCTACACCTTC. It specifies CASLSTRDSTNYGYTF.

The chain joins TRBV19 to TRBJ2-7; 8 bases align to TRBD1. Germline V gives CDR1 LNHDA, CDR2 SQIVND (reference sequence). CDR3 size: 15 residues. The V and J ends lost 6 bases and 3 bases, in that order; junction bases with no gene match: 10. The CDR3 protein is CASSRPGGSGYEQYF. The CDR3 region has the DNA TGTGCCAGTAGCCGACCAGGGGGCTCGGGCTACGAGCAGTACTTC.

The chain employs TRBV27 and TRBJ2-3, with no clear D. V was pared by 1 base and J by 9 bases, with 11 bases between. The CDR3 loop spans 13 amino acids. From germline, CDR1 is MNHEY and CDR2 SMNVEV (reference sequence). The CDR3 loop is CASSLYRAGTQYF. DNA for the CDR3: TGTGCCAGCAGTTTATACCGAGCCGGGACGCAGTATTTT.

The rearrangement uses TRBV3-1 and TRBJ2-7; TRBD1 agrees at 8 bases. With 3 bases clipped from V and 2 bases from J, the junction kept 6 bases outside the gene matches. The germline V gene encodes CDR1 LGHDT and CDR2 YNNKEL (reference sequence). This CDR3 spans 15 amino acids. The CDR3 DNA is TGTGCCAGCAGCCATACCGGGACAGGAACCTACGAGCAGTACTTC. Protein sequence: CASSHTGTGTYEQYF.

Many counts were recorded for this clonotype. This chain links TRBV10-3 with TRBJ1-5; D not resolved. The CDR3 has 13 amino acids. V shed 7 bases and J shed 4 bases, with 11 bases lying between them. Germline values: CDR1 ENHRY, CDR2 SYGVKD. This CDR3 is CAINPDPNQPQHF. In DNA form, the CDR3 reads TGTGCCATCAACCCGGACCCTAATCAGCCCCAGCATTTT.

The chain recombines TRBV6-1 with TRBJ1-3; TRBD1 matches 7 bases. V trimming: 6 bases; J trimming: 3 bases; junction bases outside the gene matches: 14. Germline CDR1 reads MNHNS; CDR2 reads SASEGT. This CDR3 comprises 17 residues. Here the CDR3 reads CASSSDRARRSGNTIYF. CDR3 DNA sequence: TGTGCCAGCAGCTCCGACAGGGCCAGGAGAAGTGGAAACACCATATATTTT.

This clonotype was picked up a small number of times. The chain couples TRBV19 to TRBJ2-7, with a weak D call TRBD2 (5 bases). V was clipped by 7 bases and J by 7 bases, with 23 bases between them. CDR3 length: 15 amino acids. The germline V gene encodes CDR1 LNHDA and CDR2 SQIVND (reference sequence). The CDR3 reads CASKEGSRAAVEQYF. CDR3 sequence (DNA): TGTGCCAGTAAGGAAGGCTCGAGGGCCGCGGTTGAGCAGTACTTC.

V usage is TRBV7-9 and J usage is TRBJ2-3; 9 nucleotides agree with TRBD2. The trim removed 4 bases at V and 6 bases at J, leaving 11 bases unmatched. The germline gives CDR1 SEHNR, CDR2 FQNEAQ (reference sequence). This CDR3 has 16 amino acids. CDR3 sequence reads: CASSSSIAGVMDTQYF. In nucleotides, the CDR3 is TGTGCCAGCAGCTCTTCAATAGCGGGAGTGATGGATACGCAGTATTTT.

This clonotype was recorded at least ten times. CDR3 coding DNA: TGTGCCAGCAGTCCCAAACCGGTCGACACAGATACGCAGTATTTT. As protein: CASSPKPVDTDTQYF. The rearrangement uses TRBV12-3 or TRBV12-4 and TRBJ2-3; D gene ambiguous. This CDR3 has 15 amino acids. Trimming left V 5 bases short and J 2 bases short, with 14 bases between.

This clonotype was seen at least ten times. The chain carries TRBV10-1 and TRBJ2-7; the D gene is possibly TRBD1 (6 bases). CDR3 size: 14 residues. Per germline, CDR1 WNHNN and CDR2 SYGVQD (reference sequence). Trimming cost V 5 bases and J 0 bases, with 11 bases left between them. Written as DNA, the CDR3 is TGCGCCAGCAGTTCCGGGACACCCTCCTACGAGCAGTACTTC. Residues: CASSSGTPSYEQYF.

This clonotype was seen a few times. The chain joins TRBV29-1 to TRBJ2-5; the D is unclear. In germline, CDR1 is SQVTM, CDR2 ANQGSEA. The CDR3 runs 10 residues. Between the trimmed V and J ends, which lost 4 bases and 9 bases, there was a span of 9 bases. DNA of the CDR3: TGCAGCGTTGCCACGGCCCCCCAGTACTTC. It translates to CSVATAPQYF.

The chain links TRBV6-2 or TRBV6-3 to TRBJ1-2; TRBD1 agrees at 9 bases. Germline loops: CDR1 MNHEY, CDR2 SVGEGT. This CDR3 has 12 amino acids. With 11 bases clipped from V and 8 bases from J, the junction kept 9 bases outside the gene matches. CDR3 protein: CACTGGDTGYTF. In nucleotides, the CDR3 is TGTGCCTGCACAGGGGGCGATACGGGCTACACCTTC.

This chain uses TRBV25-1 with TRBJ2-7; D not certain. Trimming removed 6 bases at V and 3 bases at J, with 15 bases between. Looked up from germline, CDR1 is MGHDK and CDR2 is SYGVNS. The CDR3 totals 14 residues. The CDR3 bases are TGTGCCAGCAGCCATTTAGGGTCCAACTACGAGCAGTACTTC. It codes for CASSHLGSNYEQYF.